This T cell receptor beta chain was sequenced for a study of type 1 regulatory T cells. As for this clonotype: Its specificity is unknown.

MiXCR, run by TCRdb on the reads, gives a single entry per CDR3 protein. The sample holds around 64,000 distinct CDR3 sequences; around 20% are singletons and the top ten take more than 6.5%. Study outcomes and limitations: Compared with non-Tr1 cells, Tr1 cells showed a narrower TCR repertoire.

The CDR3 is 16 residues long. The germline V gene has CDR1 SGDLS and CDR2 YYNGEE. Trimming took 2 bases from V and 8 from J; bases not matched to a gene: 11. Sequencing used cultured type 1 regulatory T (Tr1) cells, either the whole culture or a sorted fraction (not recorded which). The chain uses TRBV9 and TRBJ2-1, with TRBD2 matching over 9 bases. The receptor's source is a human donor in good health. The CDR3 nucleotides read TGTGCCAGCAGCGTTCGCCCAGCGGGGGGTGGGGATGAGCAGTTCTTC. This codes for CASSVRPAGGGDEQFF.